Included here is one TCR beta chain sequence, with context. The antigen remains undetermined. Healthy Caucasian individuals from Russia aged about 6 to 90 were enrolled as donors. This sample is part of a study of blood T cells in healthy people across ages. In germline, CDR1 is PRHDT, CDR2 FYEKMQ (reference sequence). V trimming: 4 bases; J trimming: 6 bases; junction bases outside the gene matches: 12. The CDR3 sequence is 15 residues long. For the second PCR, which ran for about 7 to 11 cycles, a sample-barcoded 5' primer and a J-beta primer mix were used. Researchers report that each sample yielded at least 2.5 million CDR3-containing paired-end reads. TCRdb reprocessed the 5' RACE reads via MiXCR and lists one record per CDR3 protein. The sample lists over 1,500,000 distinct CDR3 sequences, roughly two fifths seen once, with 20% to 25% in the top ten. Study results and caveats: Aged donors had fewer naive CD4+ cells and lower diversity than long-lived donors. Samples with more naive T cells showed higher observed beta diversity.

This clonotype originated in a human donor in good health. This chain links TRBV13 with TRBJ2-7, with 7 bases matching TRBD2. Sequencing was done on a sample of blood. This CDR3 reads CASSSLDGGTSEQYF. In DNA form, the CDR3 reads TGTGCCAGCAGCTCCCTCGACGGGGGGACGAGCGAGCAGTACTTC. The full variable domain, its missing parts supplied by reference TRBV13 and TRBJ2-7, is AAGVIQSPRHLIKEKRETATLKCYPIPRHDTVYWYQQGPGQDPQFLISFYEKMQSDKGSIPDRFSAQQFSDYHSELNMSSLELGDSALYFCASSSLDGGTSEQYFGPGTRLTVT.